The 15 T cell receptor beta chains given below trace back to one sample, sequenced in a study of radiotherapy plus CTLA-4 blockade in lung cancer. Only in-frame clones appear in the TCRdb table, and some are missing; sequencing was by immunoSEQ multiplex PCR. Altogether tens of thousands of clones are present, 80% to 90% being singletons, with the ten largest covering 0.65% to 0.9%. Sequences were derived from peripheral blood, sampled from a patient treated with radiotherapy plus ipilimumab. Receptors were obtained from a human donor with non-small cell lung cancer who had stable disease on radiotherapy plus ipilimumab.

The CDR3 loop reads CASSPTGQGNADTQYF. The CDR3 DNA reads as TGTGCCAGTAGCCCCACCGGACAGGGGAACGCAGATACGCAGTATTTT. This chain joins TRBV19 and TRBJ2-3, with 9 positions matching TRBD1. The germline V gene has CDR1 LNHDA and CDR2 SQIVND (reference sequence). The CDR3 runs 16 residues. V was clipped by 6 bases and J by 4 bases; unmatched bases: 11.

This clone appeared a single time. V usage is TRBV20-1 and J usage is TRBJ1-1; D remains ambiguous. The CDR3 sequence is 10 residues long. Germline assignment: CDR1 DFQATT and CDR2 SNEGSKA (reference sequence). V was cut by 5 bases and J by 11 bases, with 12 bases left in between. CDR3 protein: CSAPVEDAFF. The DNA for the CDR3 is TGCAGTGCTCCAGTGGAAGACGCTTTCTTT.

The chain recombines TRBV2 with TRBJ1-1; D unresolved. Germline CDR1 SNHLY, CDR2 FYNNEI. This CDR3 has 12 residues. V gave up 7 bases and J gave up 0 bases, with 6 bases separating them. The CDR3 sequence: CASITMNTEAFF. The CDR3 nucleotides read TGTGCCAGCATCACTATGAACACTGAAGCTTTCTTT.

The chain recombines TRBV19 with TRBJ1-5; D remains ambiguous. Germline CDR1 and CDR2: LNHDA and SQIVND (reference sequence). Trimming took off 2 bases at V and 5 bases at J, with 13 bases between the two ends. This CDR3 is 15 amino acids long. The CDR3 region is CASSILGKDHQPQHF. Here the CDR3 DNA reads TGTGCCAGTAGTATATTGGGGAAGGATCATCAGCCCCAGCATTTT.

The V gene is TRBV9, the J gene TRBJ1-4; D gene ambiguous. This CDR3 has 17 residues. Trimming cost V 0 bases and J 8 bases, with 20 bases left between them. The germline V gene has CDR1 SGDLS and CDR2 YYNGEE. The CDR3 DNA reads TGTGCCAGCAGCGTAGGTTCCAGAATCCAACCGGGCGAAAAACTGTTTTTT. It codes for CASSVGSRIQPGEKLFF.

This rearrangement joins TRBV6-1 to TRBJ1-5; 11 bases align to TRBD1. J lost 6 bases, V lost 6 bases, and 7 bases had no gene match. The CDR3 has 15 residues. Germline loops: CDR1 MNHNS, CDR2 SASEGT. DNA for the CDR3: TGTGCCAGCAGACCCGGGACAGGGGGAGGTCAGCCCCAGCATTTT. The encoded protein is CASRPGTGGGQPQHF.

The chain recombines TRBV7-3 with TRBJ1-5; 8 bases match TRBD1. The CDR3 has 15 residues. CDR1 SGHTA and CDR2 FQGTGA come from the germline V gene. The V and J ends lost 5 bases and 7 bases, in that order; junction bases with no gene match: 10. The CDR3 DNA sequence: TGTGCCAGCAGCCCTCGGACAGGGAGAGAACAGCCCCAGCATTTT. Amino acids: CASSPRTGREQPQHF.

The chain couples TRBV6-1 to TRBJ2-1; 11 bases are a match to TRBD1. CDR3 length: 17 residues. The V and J ends lost 1 base and 4 bases, in that order; junction bases with no gene match: 6. CDR1 and CDR2 from the germline V gene are MNHNS and SASEGT. Written as DNA, the CDR3 is TGTGCCAGCAGTGAAGTATTGGGGACAGGGGGGTACAATGAGCAGTTCTTC. Encoded protein: CASSEVLGTGGYNEQFF.

This chain joins TRBV11-2 and TRBJ2-3; 7 nucleotides match TRBD2. Germline lookup yields CDR1 SGHAT and CDR2 FQNNGV. J was trimmed by 1 base and V by 8 bases; bases with no gene match: 6. This CDR3 contains 14 residues. CDR3 in DNA: TGTGCCAGCCATCCTGGGGGGGGCACAGATACGCAGTATTTT. The encoded protein is CASHPGGGTDTQYF.

The chain uses TRBV29-1 and TRBJ2-1; 11 positions match TRBD2. The CDR3 totals 16 residues. In germline, CDR1 is SQVTM, CDR2 ANQGSEA. Unmatched junction bases numbered 17, after V lost 6 bases and J lost 10 bases. CDR3 residues: CSVARPTSGGSREQFF. The CDR3 DNA sequence: TGCAGCGTAGCCCGCCCAACTAGCGGGGGATCACGGGAGCAGTTCTTC.

The chain combines TRBV6-1 with TRBJ1-1; D remains unclear. CDR1 MNHNS and CDR2 SASEGT come from the germline V gene. The CDR3 is made up of 10 amino acids. Trimming left V 7 bases short and J 11 bases short, with 11 bases between. The CDR3 loop is CASIFRRAFF. The DNA for the CDR3 is TGTGCCAGCATTTTTCGCAGGGCTTTCTTT.

This clone was counted between two and nine times. This sequence joins TRBV5-6 and TRBJ1-3; 10 nucleotides agree with TRBD1. V lost 4 bases, J lost 6 bases, and 4 bases stayed unmatched. Looked up from germline, CDR1 is SGHDT and CDR2 is YYEEEE. The CDR3 runs to 14 residues. CDR3 sequence (DNA): TGTGCCAGCAGCCCGGGACAGGGGACAAACACCATATATTTT. Translation: CASSPGQGTNTIYF.

The chain joins TRBV5-5 to TRBJ1-1, with D tentatively TRBD1 (5 bases). CDR3 length: 14 residues. Germline V gene sequence: CDR1 SGHKS, CDR2 YYEKEE (reference sequence). V lost 1 base to trimming and J lost 11 bases, with 18 bases between them. The CDR3 is CASSLPPLGGEAFF. The CDR3 DNA sequence: TGTGCCAGCAGCTTGCCACCCTTGGGGGGAGAGGCTTTCTTT.

The chain employs TRBV29-1 and TRBJ2-5; perhaps TRBD2 as D (6 bases). V lost 6 bases and J 5 bases, leaving 16 bases between the germline ends. Germline assignment: CDR1 SQVTM and CDR2 ANQGSEA. The length of the CDR3 is 13 residues. The CDR3, as DNA: TGCAGCGTCGGGGGTCCCGGAGGGGAGACCCAGTACTTC. It translates to CSVGGPGGETQYF.

The V and J genes are TRBV30 and TRBJ1-4; TRBD1 aligns across 7 bases. In germline, CDR1 is GTSNPN, CDR2 SVGIG (reference sequence). Trimming cost V 3 bases and J 7 bases; bases outside gene matches: 8. This CDR3 is built from 14 residues. In nucleotides, the CDR3 is TGTGCCTGGAGCGATACAGGGGTGGGTGAAAAACTGTTTTTT. Translation: CAWSDTGVGEKLFF.